These 27 T cell receptor beta chains share one sample of origin, sequenced in a study of lymphopenia after photon versus proton radiotherapy (dated by TCRdb to the late 2010s). To prepare the library, the immunoSEQ multiplex PCR assay was applied. Not all clones reach the TCRdb copy of this immuneACCESS table, which keeps in-frame sequences only. Checked studies attribute under half of the gap to unresolved V genes and leave the rest unexplained. The sample table contains about 83,000 clones; only one count was recorded for about 86% of them. The ten most abundant clones make up around 1.5% of the sample. Source: peripheral blood, taken from a patient treated with proton-based radiotherapy. The receptor source for this set is a man in his sixties with pancreatic cancer.

The chain has TRBV7-9 and TRBJ2-3; TRBD2 matches at 13 bases. Germline V gene data show CDR1 as SEHNR and CDR2 as FQNEAQ (reference sequence). V shed 2 bases, J shed 2 bases, and the junction held 7 bases outside the gene matches. The CDR3 covers 18 residues. CDR3 nucleotides: TGTGCCAGCAGCTTACCGAGGACTAGCGGGAGCCCCACAGATACGCAGTATTTT. This gives the protein CASSLPRTSGSPTDTQYF.

The chain uses TRBV6-5 and TRBJ2-1; TRBD2 is a possible D gene (6 bases). The CDR3 totals 16 residues. The germline V and J ends were trimmed by 2 bases and 5 bases, with 16 bases remaining between them. Germline CDR1 reads MNHEY; CDR2 reads SVGAGI. The CDR3 DNA is TGTGCCAGCAGTTACGAAGCGGGCCGCCCGCACAATGAGCAGTTCTTC. Encoded protein: CASSYEAGRPHNEQFF.

The chain uses TRBV15 and TRBJ2-7; a weak D match, TRBD1 (7 bases). This CDR3 spans 17 amino acids. V lost 0 bases and J lost 0, with 15 bases in between. Germline V gene lookup returns CDR1 LNHNV and CDR2 YYDKDF (reference sequence). In nucleotides, the CDR3 is TGTGCCACCAGCAGAGATATGGACAGGACTATCTCCTACGAGCAGTACTTC. It encodes CATSRDMDRTISYEQYF.

The rearrangement links TRBV23-1 to TRBJ2-3; D is possibly TRBD1 (6 bases). TRBV23-1 is designated an ORF whose function remains uncertain. The CDR3 sequence is 14 residues long. V lost 6 bases and J lost 0, with 10 bases in between. The CDR3 protein is CASRDRLSTDTQYF. The CDR3 nucleotides are TGCGCCAGCAGGGACAGACTGAGCACAGATACGCAGTATTTT.

The chain uses TRBV20-1 and TRBJ2-7; no reliable D call. CDR3 size: 11 residues. V was pared by 0 bases and J by 7 bases, with 7 bases between. In germline, CDR1 is DFQATT, CDR2 SNEGSKA (reference sequence). CDR3 sequence reads: CSARDWREQYF. The CDR3 DNA sequence: TGCAGTGCTAGAGATTGGCGAGAGCAGTACTTC.

The chain carries TRBV23-1 and TRBJ1-2; no clear D. TRBV23-1 is marked as an open reading frame, function uncertain. This CDR3 is built from 12 residues. Between the trimmed V and J ends, which lost 1 base and 3 bases, there was a span of 3 bases. CDR3 in DNA: TGCGCCAGCAGTCAATACCACTATGGCTACACCTTC. As protein: CASSQYHYGYTF.

In this sample, this clone turned up once. The gene calls are TRBV28 and TRBJ2-6; TRBD1 aligns across 8 bases. V lost 6 bases, J lost 0 bases, and 19 bases stayed unmatched. Germline V CDR1 and CDR2: MDHEN, SYDVKM. The CDR3 consists of 21 residues. CDR3 nucleotide sequence: TGTGCCAGCAGGCGATCATTTTACCGGGACAGGAAAAGCTCTGGGGCCAACGTCCTGACTTTC. It specifies CASRRSFYRDRKSSGANVLTF.

The chain carries TRBV18 and TRBJ2-3, with D perhaps TRBD1 (5 bases). The CDR3 contains 13 residues. Germline assignment: CDR1 KGHSH and CDR2 LQKENI. V gave up 4 bases and J gave up 5 bases, with 10 bases separating them. This chain's CDR3 is CASSQQGKDTQYF. The CDR3, as DNA: TGTGCCAGCTCACAGCAGGGCAAAGATACGCAGTATTTT. Full variable domain (missing parts from reference TRBV18 and TRBJ2-3): NAGVMQNPRHLVRRRGQEARLRCSPMKGHSHVYWYRQLPEEGLKFMVYLQKENIIDESGMPKERFSAEFPKEGPSILRIQQVVRGDSAAYFCASSQQGKDTQYFGPGTRLTVL.

The gene calls are TRBV9 and TRBJ2-1; D is unresolved. V was clipped by 4 bases and J by 6 bases, with 8 bases between them. In germline, CDR1 is SGDLS, CDR2 YYNGEE. The CDR3 runs 12 residues. For the CDR3, the DNA is TGTGCCAGCAGCCCCTCAGGCAATGAGCAGTTCTTC. This codes for CASSPSGNEQFF.

In the case of this clone: In the same sample, other DNA sequences code for this CDR3. CDR3 region: CAWSVSRQSNYGYTF. Here the CDR3 DNA reads TGTGCCTGGAGTGTGTCGAGACAGTCTAACTATGGCTACACCTTC. V and J are TRBV30 and TRBJ1-2; D may be TRBD1 (5 bases). The germline V and J ends were trimmed by 0 bases and 0 bases, with 11 bases remaining between them. Per the germline V gene, CDR1 is GTSNPN and CDR2 is SVGIG (reference sequence). This CDR3 has 15 amino acids.

This clone was observed a few times. This sequence joins TRBV7-2 and TRBJ2-1, with a tentative D call TRBD1 (5 bases). The V gene's germline CDR1 is SGHTA and CDR2 FQGNSA. Trimming removed 1 base from V and 5 bases from J, with 6 bases in between. This CDR3 comprises 13 residues. CDR3 region: CASSLVRDNEQFF. CDR3 DNA sequence: TGTGCCAGCAGCTTAGTCAGGGACAATGAGCAGTTCTTC. Full variable domain (missing parts from reference TRBV7-2 and TRBJ2-1): GAGVSQSPSNKVTEKGKDVELRCDPISGHTALYWYRQSLGQGLEFLIYFQGNSAPDKSGLPSDRFSAERTGGSVSTLTIQRTQQEDSAVYLCASSLVRDNEQFFGPGTRLTVL.

Points on this clone: Different DNA sequences within this sample yield the same CDR3. The chain combines TRBV5-1 with TRBJ1-1; D may be TRBD1 (6 bases). Trimming took off 3 bases at V and 2 bases at J, with 8 bases between the two ends. CDR1 is SGHRS and CDR2 is YFSETQ in the germline V gene. This CDR3 has 13 residues. The CDR3 loop is CASSSGVNTEAFF. The CDR3 DNA follows: TGCGCCAGCAGCTCAGGGGTTAACACTGAAGCTTTCTTT.

The chain is built from TRBV27 and TRBJ2-1; 8 bases agree with TRBD2. CDR1 and CDR2 (germline): MNHEY, SMNVEV (reference sequence). J was trimmed by 8 bases and V by 6 bases; bases with no gene match: 18. The CDR3 length is 17 residues. The CDR3 reads CASSPTSGPDNAYEQFF. CDR3 DNA sequence: TGTGCCAGCAGCCCTACTAGCGGACCAGACAATGCATATGAGCAGTTCTTC.

The rearrangement joins TRBV6-1 to TRBJ2-7, with TRBD1 as a possible D gene (5 bases). CDR3 length: 17 amino acids. Per germline, CDR1 MNHNS and CDR2 SASEGT. The V and J ends lost 4 bases and 1 base respectively, with 20 bases between them. In nucleotides, the CDR3 is TGTGCCAGCAGTGTCGCCCGCGGTTGGCAGGGATCCTACGAGCAGTACTTC. It yields the protein CASSVARGWQGSYEQYF.

This chain uses TRBV6-1 with TRBJ2-7, with D perhaps matching TRBD1 (6 bases). The CDR3 totals 13 residues. V shed 7 bases and J shed 3 bases, with 13 bases lying between them. Germline CDR1 reads MNHNS; CDR2 reads SASEGT. This CDR3 reads CASTYGQRYEQYF. CDR3 nucleotide sequence: TGTGCCAGCACTTATGGACAGCGCTACGAGCAGTACTTC.

The chain combines TRBV5-6 with TRBJ2-1; TRBD1 matches at 7 bases. CDR1 and CDR2 from the germline V gene are SGHDT and YYEEEE. This CDR3 is 14 amino acids long. The V and J ends lost 4 bases and 8 bases, in that order; junction bases with no gene match: 9. The CDR3 loop is CASSLFGTVDEQFF. The CDR3 DNA is TGTGCCAGCAGCCTCTTCGGGACAGTGGATGAGCAGTTCTTC.

The chain couples TRBV28 to TRBJ2-2; D gene uncertain. The V gene's germline CDR1 is MDHEN and CDR2 SYDVKM. This CDR3 has 16 amino acids. The ends were cut back, 7 bases at V and 0 bases at J, with 15 bases in the middle. Here the CDR3 reads CASKNLAGANTGELFF. CDR3 DNA: TGTGCCAGCAAGAATTTGGCCGGAGCGAACACCGGGGAGCTGTTTTTT.

The gene calls are TRBV5-1 and TRBJ2-5; D ambiguous. CDR3 length: 15 residues. Germline V gene sequence: CDR1 SGHRS, CDR2 YFSETQ. The V end lost 4 bases, the J end lost 6 bases, and 19 bases lay between the germline ends. CDR3 DNA sequence: TGCGCCAGCAGCCACACCTCCGGGCCCTTGAAGACCCAGTACTTC. As protein: CASSHTSGPLKTQYF.

The chain has TRBV19 and TRBJ1-5; 7 bases fit TRBD1. CDR3 length: 13 residues. The V gene end was trimmed by 4 bases and the J gene end by 7 bases; junction bases not matched to a gene: 4. Germline V gene sequence: CDR1 LNHDA, CDR2 SQIVND (reference sequence). CDR3 coding DNA: TGTGCCAGTAGTACCACAGGGGAACAGCCCCAGCATTTT. Translating it yields CASSTTGEQPQHF.

This clone came up once. The chain couples TRBV6-6 to TRBJ2-1; D is uncertain. The germline gives CDR1 MNHNY, CDR2 SVGAGI (reference sequence). CDR3 length equals 14 residues. V was shortened by 4 bases and J by 7 bases, with 14 bases between the two germline ends. The CDR3 DNA reads TGTGCCAGCAGTTCCCTAAGAACTATTAATGAGCAGTTCTTC. It yields the protein CASSSLRTINEQFF.

This chain joins TRBV29-1 and TRBJ1-2; weak D call: TRBD1 (6 bases). V lost 5 bases to trimming and J lost 0 bases, with 10 bases between them. CDR1 and CDR2 (germline): SQVTM, ANQGSEA. The CDR3 length is 13 residues. CDR3 loop: CSVSGGPNYGYTF. The CDR3 nucleotides read TGCAGCGTTTCCGGGGGGCCTAACTATGGCTACACCTTC.

V and J are TRBV29-1 and TRBJ1-3; D is ambiguous. Germline V gives CDR1 SQVTM, CDR2 ANQGSEA. V was cut by 5 bases and J by 1 base, with 3 bases left in between. This CDR3 contains 11 residues. The CDR3 DNA follows: TGCAGCGTTTTATCTGGAAACACCATATATTTT. This encodes CSVLSGNTIYF.

This chain uses TRBV11-2 with TRBJ1-4; 10 nucleotides agree with TRBD1. CDR1 is SGHAT and CDR2 is FQNNGV in the germline V gene. V was pared by 5 bases and J by 7 bases, with 7 bases of the junction left unmatched. This CDR3 is 15 amino acids long. In nucleotides, the CDR3 is TGTGCCAGCAGCCCCCGGGACAGGGGACCTGAAAAACTGTTTTTT. Translating it yields CASSPRDRGPEKLFF.

V and J are TRBV11-2 and TRBJ2-7; no clear D. CDR3 length: 17 residues. In germline, CDR1 is SGHAT, CDR2 FQNNGV. V was clipped by 5 bases and J by 0 bases, with 20 bases between them. This CDR3 reads CASSPVGNPGSSYEQYF. Here the CDR3 DNA reads TGTGCCAGCAGCCCCGTCGGAAACCCAGGTAGCTCCTACGAGCAGTACTTC. Combining the CDR3 with reference TRBV11-2 and TRBJ2-7 gives the whole variable domain EAGVAQSPRYKIIEKRQSVAFWCNPISGHATLYWYQQILGQGPKLLIQFQNNGVVDDSQLPKDRFSAERLKGVDSTLKIQPAKLEDSAVYLCASSPVGNPGSSYEQYFGPGTRLTVT.

V is TRBV19 and J is TRBJ1-1; 7 nucleotides align to TRBD1. Trimming cost V 3 bases and J 1 base; bases outside gene matches: 2. This CDR3 has 14 amino acids. Germline V lookup: CDR1 LNHDA, CDR2 SQIVND (reference sequence). CDR3 in DNA: TGTGCCAGTAGTATCGGGACAGCGAACACTGAAGCTTTCTTT. This translates into CASSIGTANTEAFF. The full variable domain, in which reference TRBV19 and TRBJ1-1 provide the parts outside the CDR3, is DGGITQSPKYLFRKEGQNVTLSCEQNLNHDAMYWYRQDPGQGLRLIYYSQIVNDFQKGDIAEGYSVSREKKESFPLTVTSAQKNPTAFYLCASSIGTANTEAFFGQGTRLTVV.

This rearrangement joins TRBV7-2 to TRBJ1-2; D is undetermined. CDR3 length equals 13 residues. Trimming pared 2 bases from V and 3 bases from J, leaving 7 bases between. CDR1 and CDR2 from the germline V gene are SGHTA and FQGNSA. The CDR3 nucleotides read TGTGCCAGCAGCTTATTGATTGACTATGGCTACACCTTC. This codes for CASSLLIDYGYTF. The full variable domain, rest sourced from reference TRBV7-2 and TRBJ1-2, is GAGVSQSPSNKVTEKGKDVELRCDPISGHTALYWYRQSLGQGLEFLIYFQGNSAPDKSGLPSDRFSAERTGGSVSTLTIQRTQQEDSAVYLCASSLLIDYGYTFGSGTRLTVV.

The chain recombines TRBV19 with TRBJ2-1, with 8 positions matching TRBD2. Germline-derived CDR1 and CDR2 are LNHDA and SQIVND (reference sequence). V was clipped by 6 bases and J by 0 bases; unmatched bases: 7. The CDR3 is 16 residues long. The CDR3 here is CASSPRSGSSYNEQFF. CDR3 DNA sequence: TGTGCCAGTAGCCCCAGGAGCGGGAGCTCCTACAATGAGCAGTTCTTC.